These T cell receptor beta chains were read from a single sample in a study of identical twins. Each CDR3 protein gets one entry after TCRdb re-called the 5' RACE reads with MiXCR. The data contain fewer than 550,000 distinct CDR3 sequences, approximately 16% of them singletons. The same data also went into a second study, on yellow fever vaccine responses in identical twins.

The sequencing input was CD4+ T cells sorted from blood. The receptors were sampled from a woman aged 18-30 years in good health. The CDR3 runs from the conserved cysteine through the conserved F or W. D genes are given only for firm matches. Not all rows give a size; the values are once, few, many and, for expanded clones, a class.

cdr3_aa	cdr3_nt	d_call	v_call	j_call	clone_size
CASSEAVAGVSEQFF	TGTGCCAGCAGTGAAGCGGTAGCGGGAGTCAGTGAGCAGTTCTTC	TRBD2	TRBV2	TRBJ2-1	few
CASSPRDRGLDTQYF	TGTGCCAGCAGCCCCCGGGACAGGGGGTTGGATACGCAGTATTTT	TRBD1	TRBV7-9	TRBJ2-3	NA
CASSGTSGTTYEQYF	TGTGCCAGCAGCGGGACTAGCGGGACGACCTACGAGCAGTACTTC	TRBD2	TRBV7-2	TRBJ2-7	NA
CASSPRTGREQYF	TGTGCCAGCAGTCCGCGGACAGGTCGAGAGCAGTACTTC	TRBD1	TRBV12-3/TRBV12-4	TRBJ2-7	NA
CATSRGGAYYGYTF	TGTGCCACCAGCAGAGGGGGGGCCTACTATGGCTACACCTTC	NA	TRBV15	TRBJ1-2	NA
CASSQEGTSSYNEQFF	TGTGCCAGCAGCCAAGAGGGGACAAGCTCCTACAATGAGCAGTTCTTC	NA	TRBV3-1	TRBJ2-1	NA
CASSVRWENTEAFF	TGTGCCAGCAGCGTAAGGTGGGAGAACACTGAAGCTTTCTTT	NA	TRBV9	TRBJ1-1	few
CSASRRGSHTDTQYF	TGCAGTGCCAGCCGACGGGGTTCACACACAGATACGCAGTATTTT	NA	TRBV20-1	TRBJ2-3	few
CASSPSGVRADTQYF	TGTGCCAGCTCACCGTCGGGGGTAAGGGCAGATACGCAGTATTTT	NA	TRBV18	TRBJ2-3	few
CSAKRQASTGELFF	TGCAGTGCTAAGAGACAGGCGAGCACCGGGGAGCTGTTTTTT	NA	TRBV20-1	TRBJ2-2	few
CASSERGLAGGGDTQYF	TGTGCCAGCAGCGAAAGGGGACTAGCGGGAGGAGGAGATACGCAGTATTTT	TRBD2	TRBV9	TRBJ2-3	NA
CASSLREGHLSGANVLTF	TGTGCCAGCAGCTTACGGGAGGGACACCTATCTGGGGCCAACGTCCTGACTTTC	TRBD2	TRBV13	TRBJ2-6	few
CASSVGGTEAFF	TGTGCCAGCAGTGTCGGGGGCACTGAAGCTTTCTTT	NA	TRBV6-1	TRBJ1-1	many
CASSQDRVGNQPQHF	TGTGCCAGCAGCCAGGACAGAGTGGGTAATCAGCCCCAGCATTTT	NA	TRBV7-2	TRBJ1-5	NA
CATSDSGQPQHF	TGTGCCACCAGTGATTCAGGACAGCCCCAGCATTTT	NA	TRBV24-1	TRBJ1-5	NA
CATSGTTDVSSYNEQFF	TGTGCCACCAGTGGCACGACAGACGTAAGCTCCTACAATGAGCAGTTCTTC	NA	TRBV24-1	TRBJ2-1	NA
CASSLSVQAVDTGELFF	TGTGCCAGCAGTTTATCGGTCCAGGCGGTGGACACCGGGGAGCTGTTTTTT	NA	TRBV12-3/TRBV12-4	TRBJ2-2	NA
CASSMSGGDNNEQFF	TGTGCCAGCAGCATGAGCGGGGGGGACAACAATGAGCAGTTCTTC	TRBD2	TRBV9	TRBJ2-1	once